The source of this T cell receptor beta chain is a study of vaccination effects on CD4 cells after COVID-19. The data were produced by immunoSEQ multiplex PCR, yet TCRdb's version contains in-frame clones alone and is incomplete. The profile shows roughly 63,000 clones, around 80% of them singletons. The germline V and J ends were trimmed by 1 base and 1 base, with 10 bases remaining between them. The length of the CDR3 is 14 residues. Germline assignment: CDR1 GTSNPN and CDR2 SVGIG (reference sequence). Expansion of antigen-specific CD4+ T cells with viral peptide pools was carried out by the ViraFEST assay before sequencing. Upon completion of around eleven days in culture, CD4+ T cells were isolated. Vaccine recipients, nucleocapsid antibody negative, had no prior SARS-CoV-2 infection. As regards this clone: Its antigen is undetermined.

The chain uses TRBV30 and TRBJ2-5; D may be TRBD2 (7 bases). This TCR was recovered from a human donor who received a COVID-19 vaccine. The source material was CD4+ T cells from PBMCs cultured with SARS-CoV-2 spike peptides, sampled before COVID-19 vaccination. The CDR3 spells CAWSEGGIQETQYF. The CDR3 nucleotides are TGTGCCTGGAGTGAGGGGGGGATCCAAGAGACCCAGTACTTC.